These T cell receptor beta chains were read from a single sample in a study of cytomegalovirus exposure and HLA in healthy donors. The data were produced by immunoSEQ multiplex PCR, yet TCRdb's version contains in-frame clones alone and is incomplete. The sample carries over 90,000 clones, approximately 64% recorded once. Sequenced input: PBMCs. The origin of the receptors is a human donor in good health. The CDR3 runs from the conserved cysteine through the conserved F or W. The D gene is left open where the match is weak. Only some rows state a clone size, as once, few, many or a class for expanded clones.

j_call clone_size d_call v_call cdr3_nt cdr3_aa
TRBJ1-1 - TRBD1 TRBV4-1 TGCGCCAGCAGCCAAGTTCGGGGACAGGGGGACACTGAAGCTTTCTTT CASSQVRGQGDTEAFF
TRBJ2-7 - - TRBV5-1 TGCGCCAGCAGCGTCACTAGCACCTCCTACGAGCAGTACTTC CASSVTSTSYEQYF
TRBJ2-1 - TRBD2 TRBV29-1 TGCAGCGTTGTTCGGCTAGCGGGGTACAATGAGCAGTTCTTC CSVVRLAGYNEQFF
TRBJ1-2 few - TRBV27 TGTGCCAGCAGTTTATTTTCCGAGACTGCGCGGGTATATGGCTACACCTTC CASSLFSETARVYGYTF
TRBJ1-4 few - TRBV7-2 TGTGCCAGCAGCTTATGGGAGTCTAATGAAAAACTGTTTTTT CASSLWESNEKLFF
TRBJ2-1 - TRBD1 TRBV5-1 TGCGCCAGCAGCCCCATGGGGACAGGTAGGAATGAGCAGTTCTTC CASSPMGTGRNEQFF
TRBJ2-3 - - TRBV12-5 TGTGCTAGTGGTTTGGCAGGGGATACGCAGTATTTT CASGLAGDTQYF
TRBJ2-2 - TRBD2 TRBV6-6 TGTGCCAGCAGGTACCCTAGCGGGAGGAACACCGGGGAGCTGTTTTTT CASRYPSGRNTGELFF
TRBJ2-1 - TRBD2 TRBV27 TGTGCCAGCAGTTCGACTAGCGGGAGGTTGGGGCAGTTCTTC CASSSTSGRLGQFF
TRBJ2-7 - TRBD1 TRBV28 TGTGCCAGCAAGGACAGGTTCGACTACGAGCAGTACTTC CASKDRFDYEQYF
TRBJ2-1 - TRBD1 TRBV2 TGTGCCATCGGGACAGGGGAGAATGAGCAGTTCTTC CAIGTGENEQFF
TRBJ1-1 - - TRBV4-1 TGCGCCAGCAGCCAAGATATGGGGGGGTTGAACACTGAAGCTTTCTTT CASSQDMGGLNTEAFF
TRBJ2-6 once - TRBV5-1 TGCGCCAGCAGCTTGGGTAGGAGTTCTGGGGCCAACGTCCTGACTTTC CASSLGRSSGANVLTF
TRBJ2-1 - TRBD2 TRBV5-8 TGTGCCAGCAGCCGGGGACTAGCGGGAGATTCCGGTGAGCAGTTCTTC CASSRGLAGDSGEQFF
TRBJ2-1 - - TRBV12-5 TGTGCTAGTGGTCCCACCGGACACTCCTACAATGAGCAGTTCTTC CASGPTGHSYNEQFF
TRBJ2-7 - TRBD2 TRBV5-1 TGCGCCAGCAGCTTGACTAGCGCCTACGAGCAGTACTTC CASSLTSAYEQYF
TRBJ2-1 few - TRBV6-5 TGTGCCAGCAGTTACTCAGGGGGCTCCTACAATGAGCAGTTCTTC CASSYSGGSYNEQFF
TRBJ1-1 - - TRBV30 TGTGCCTGGAGTTCGACATTGAACACTGAAGCTTTCTTT CAWSSTLNTEAFF
TRBJ1-1 - - TRBV2 TGTGCCAGCAGTGAAGGCGGGGAGGACACTGAAGCTTTCTTT CASSEGGEDTEAFF
TRBJ2-1 - TRBD2 TRBV7-8 TGTGCCAGCAGCTTATCCGCTAGCGGGAGCCATGAGCAGTTCTTC CASSLSASGSHEQFF
TRBJ1-2 once TRBD1 TRBV5-6 TGTGCCAGCAGCTTGGTGGGGACAGGGGGCCGCGACTACACCTTC CASSLVGTGGRDYTF
TRBJ2-7 once TRBD2 TRBV7-2 TGTGCCAGCAGCTCCTTAGCGGGAGGTCTCTACGAGCAGTACTTC CASSSLAGGLYEQYF
TRBJ2-1 - TRBD2 TRBV11-3 TGTGCCAGCAGCTCTTCCGGGACTAGGACATACAATGAGCAGTTCTTC CASSSSGTRTYNEQFF
TRBJ1-2 - - TRBV27 TGTGCCAGCAGCCCAGGGGTAAACTATGGCTACACCTTC CASSPGVNYGYTF
TRBJ2-4 - TRBD2 TRBV12-5 TGTGCTAGTGGTTTGGTAAGCGGGAGCGCCAAAAACATTCAGTACTTC CASGLVSGSAKNIQYF
TRBJ2-7 - - TRBV30 TGTGCCTGGAGTTTTTCGACAGGAAACTACGAGCAGTACTTC CAWSFSTGNYEQYF